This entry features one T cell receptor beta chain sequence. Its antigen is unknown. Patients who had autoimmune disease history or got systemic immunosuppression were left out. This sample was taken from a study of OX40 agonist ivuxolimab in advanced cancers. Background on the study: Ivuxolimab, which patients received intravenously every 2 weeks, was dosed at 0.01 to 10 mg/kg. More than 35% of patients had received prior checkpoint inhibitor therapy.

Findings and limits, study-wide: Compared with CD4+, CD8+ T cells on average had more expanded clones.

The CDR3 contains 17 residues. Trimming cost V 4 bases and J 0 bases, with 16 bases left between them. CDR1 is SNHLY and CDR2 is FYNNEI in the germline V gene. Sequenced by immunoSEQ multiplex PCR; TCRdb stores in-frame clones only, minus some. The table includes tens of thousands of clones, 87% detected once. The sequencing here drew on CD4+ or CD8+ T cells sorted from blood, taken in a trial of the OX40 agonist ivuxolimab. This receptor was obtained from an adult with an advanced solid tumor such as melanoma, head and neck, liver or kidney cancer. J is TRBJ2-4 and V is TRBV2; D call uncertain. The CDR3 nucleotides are TGTGCCAGCAGTGGGACCGACCTCTGGCTAGCCAAAAACATTCAGTACTTC. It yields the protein CASSGTDLWLAKNIQYF.